The 19 T cell receptor beta chains listed next were all sequenced from one sample in a study of cytomegalovirus exposure and HLA in healthy donors. 60 Vbeta and 13 Jbeta primers were used in PCR. TCRdb's table, derived via immunoSEQ multiplex PCR, lists solely in-frame clones and lacks some. This sample has approximately 100,000 clones, with over 60% found just once. Sequencing used PBMCs. These receptors were collected from a man aged 40-50 years in good health and CMV-seropositive.

The genes are TRBV27 and TRBJ2-7; 11 bases map to TRBD1. V dropped 8 bases and J dropped 3; count of bases not matched to a gene: 6. Germline CDR1 is MNHEY and CDR2 is SMNVEV (reference sequence). The CDR3 sequence is 14 residues long. The CDR3, as DNA: TGTGCCAGCGGGGAAGGGACAGGGGGCTACGAGCAGTACTTC. As protein: CASGEGTGGYEQYF.

V gene TRBV28 combines with J gene TRBJ2-3; 9 bases fit TRBD2. V was clipped by 5 bases and J by 0 bases; unmatched bases: 6. CDR1 MDHEN and CDR2 SYDVKM come from the germline V gene. CDR3 length: 16 residues. CDR3 DNA sequence: TGTGCCAGCAGTACGCCTAGCGGGGTGAGCACAGATACGCAGTATTTT. This sequence encodes CASSTPSGVSTDTQYF.

This clone is a singleton in its sample. The V call is TRBV30, the J call TRBJ1-5, with 8 bases that match TRBD1. The germline gives CDR1 GTSNPN, CDR2 SVGIG (reference sequence). V lost 2 bases and J lost 6; bases outside the gene matches: 12. The CDR3 totals 16 residues. CDR3: CAWSPSRTGLVQPQHF. The CDR3 DNA follows: TGTGCCTGGAGTCCGTCCCGGACAGGGCTGGTTCAGCCCCAGCATTTT.

The chain combines TRBV5-1 with TRBJ2-3, with D maybe TRBD2 (6 bases). CDR1 SGHRS and CDR2 YFSETQ come from the germline V gene. Between the trimmed V and J ends, which lost 8 bases and 3 bases, there was a span of 16 bases. The CDR3 is 14 residues long. The CDR3 nucleotides are TGCGCCAGTAGTCCTAGCGTTCTGACAGATACGCAGTATTTT. Its protein is CASSPSVLTDTQYF.

The rearrangement uses TRBV27 and TRBJ2-7; 8 nucleotides match TRBD1. Germline CDR1 and CDR2: MNHEY and SMNVEV (reference sequence). This CDR3 is built from 16 residues. The V and J ends lost 3 bases and 3 bases, in that order; junction bases with no gene match: 10. CDR3 sequence (DNA): TGTGCCAGCAGTTTCAGGGCAGGGGGCAGCTTCTACGAGCAGTACTTC. It specifies CASSFRAGGSFYEQYF.

This chain joins TRBV10-3 and TRBJ1-2; unclear D gene. Germline CDR1 and CDR2: ENHRY and SYGVKD. The CDR3 loop spans 13 amino acids. V shed 8 bases and J shed 2 bases, with 12 bases lying between them. CDR3 protein: CAISEGENYGYTF. CDR3 coding DNA: TGTGCCATCTCGGAGGGTGAGAACTATGGCTACACCTTC.

CDR3 DNA sequence: TGTGCCAGCAGTTACTCCGTCGCACACCGTTCCTACGAGCAGTACTTC. Translated, it gives CASSYSVAHRSYEQYF. The rearrangement joins TRBV6-5 to TRBJ2-7; D unresolved. Germline V gene data show CDR1 as MNHEY and CDR2 as SVGAGI. V lost 0 bases and J 1 base, leaving 13 bases between the germline ends. CDR3 length equals 16 residues.

The chain employs TRBV5-1 and TRBJ2-2; TRBD1 is a possible D gene (5 bases). There are 15 residues in the CDR3. The germline V gene encodes CDR1 SGHRS and CDR2 YFSETQ. Deletions cut 0 bases from V and 6 bases from J, with 12 bases between. The CDR3 DNA reads TGCGCCAGCAGCTTGGCCCTGGCAGGGCCCGGGGAGCTGTTTTTT. Translation: CASSLALAGPGELFF.

The chain uses TRBV11-2 and TRBJ1-3; D gene ambiguous. Germline V gene sequence: CDR1 SGHAT, CDR2 FQNNGV. CDR3 length equals 16 residues. Trimming removed 5 bases from V and 0 bases from J, with 14 bases in between. CDR3 residues: CASSPLGGSSGNTIYF. The CDR3 DNA reads as TGTGCCAGCAGCCCCCTCGGCGGAAGCTCTGGAAACACCATATATTTT.

This clone has a handful of counts. CDR3 bases: TGTGCCAGCAGCATCAGCGAGGAGACCCAGTACTTC. Its translation is CASSISEETQYF. The genes are TRBV28 and TRBJ2-5; no firm D call. The V gene's germline CDR1 is MDHEN and CDR2 SYDVKM. This CDR3 is 12 amino acids long. Trimming stripped 6 bases from V and 5 bases from J, with 10 bases between.

This clone was seen a handful of times. This chain links TRBV5-1 with TRBJ2-7; maybe TRBD1 (5 bases). The CDR3 length is 11 residues. The V end was cut by 0 bases, the J end by 7 bases, with 5 bases between. Germline loops: CDR1 SGHRS, CDR2 YFSETQ. The CDR3 protein is CASSLGQEQYF. The CDR3 DNA reads as TGCGCCAGCAGCTTGGGACAGGAGCAGTACTTC.

This clone was observed a single time. The V and J genes are TRBV28 and TRBJ1-5, with D possibly being TRBD1 (6 bases). V gave up 2 bases and J gave up 6 bases, with 14 bases separating them. This CDR3 is 15 amino acids long. In germline, CDR1 is MDHEN, CDR2 SYDVKM. CDR3 sequence: CASSLRGAVVQPQHF. CDR3 sequence (DNA): TGTGCCAGCAGTTTACGGGGGGCCGTGGTTCAGCCCCAGCATTTT.

The chain recombines TRBV6-5 with TRBJ2-7, with 7 bases aligning to TRBD2. The length of the CDR3 is 13 residues. The germline gives CDR1 MNHEY, CDR2 SVGAGI. V gave up 7 bases and J gave up 3 bases; unmatched junction bases: 6. CDR3 in amino acids: CASKGRAGYEQYF. CDR3 nucleotides: TGTGCCAGCAAGGGGAGGGCTGGCTACGAGCAGTACTTC.

The chain is built from TRBV6-5 and TRBJ1-2; 9 bases are a match to TRBD1. CDR3 length equals 16 residues. The V segment lost 0 bases and the J segment 8 bases; nucleotides outside the gene matches: 10. Germline values: CDR1 MNHEY, CDR2 SVGAGI. The chain's CDR3 is CASSYSISGTGYGYTF. The CDR3 DNA reads as TGTGCCAGCAGTTACTCGATTTCCGGGACAGGGTACGGCTACACCTTC.

Written as DNA, the CDR3 is TGTGCCAGCAGCCCGGGACAGTTTTCTCAGCCCCAGCATTTT. As protein: CASSPGQFSQPQHF. The chain couples TRBV2 to TRBJ1-5; 7 bases are a match to TRBD1. This CDR3 contains 14 residues. The trim removed 6 bases at V and 6 bases at J, leaving 8 bases unmatched. The germline V gene has CDR1 SNHLY and CDR2 FYNNEI.

The chain uses TRBV7-3 and TRBJ2-1; 7 bases agree with TRBD2. Germline V lookup: CDR1 SGHTA, CDR2 FQGTGA. This CDR3 is built from 13 residues. V trimming: 2 bases; J trimming: 10 bases; junction bases outside the gene matches: 5. The CDR3 loop reads CASSLGTTTEQFF. The CDR3 nucleotides are TGTGCCAGCAGCTTAGGGACTACCACGGAGCAGTTCTTC.

The rearrangement links TRBV11-1 to TRBJ2-3; 9 positions agree with TRBD2. The germline CDR1 and CDR2 sequences are SGHAT and FQDESV (reference sequence). This CDR3 comprises 17 residues. With 5 bases clipped from V and 2 bases from J, the junction kept 11 bases outside the gene matches. This CDR3 reads CASSPEVAGDITDTQYF. In nucleotides, the CDR3 is TGTGCCAGCAGCCCTGAAGTAGCGGGGGACATCACAGATACGCAGTATTTT.

The V and J genes are TRBV2 and TRBJ2-7; tentatively, D is TRBD1 (5 bases). Germline CDR1 SNHLY, CDR2 FYNNEI. This CDR3 region has 15 residues. V was clipped by 4 bases and J by 1 base, with 14 bases between them. The CDR3 DNA follows: TGTGCCAGCAGTGTTGGCACAGGCAGATCCTACGAGCAGTACTTC. It is translated as CASSVGTGRSYEQYF.

On this clone itself: The same CDR3 can be traced to other DNA sequences in this sample. This sequence joins TRBV4-1 and TRBJ2-7, with D possibly being TRBD1 (6 bases). V gave up 3 bases and J gave up 2 bases, with 11 bases separating them. The germline V gene has CDR1 MGHRA and CDR2 YSYEKL. There are 14 residues in the CDR3. CDR3 DNA sequence: TGCGCCAGCAGCCAGGGGGCCGGAACCTACGAGCAGTACTTC. Protein: CASSQGAGTYEQYF.